Shown below are 3 T cell receptor beta chains from a single sample sequenced in a study of blood T cell repertoires in COVID-19. Method: immunoSEQ multiplex PCR; TCRdb's copy keeps in-frame clones and lacks some. The data show around 230,000 clones, over 65% seen once. The specimen sequenced was peripheral blood. All receptors derive from a woman between 70 and 85 years old with active or convalescent COVID-19.

This clone has a single count. The rearrangement joins TRBV23-1 to TRBJ1-6; tentative D call: TRBD1 (6 bases). Being an ORF, TRBV23-1 has a function that is uncertain. V gave up 0 bases and J gave up 13 bases, with 13 bases separating them. The CDR3 is 14 residues long. CDR3: CASSQSRGKGPLHF. DNA for the CDR3: TGCGCCAGCAGTCAATCGAGGGGGAAAGGGCCCCTCCACTTT.

This clone was found a few times. This chain links TRBV11-2 with TRBJ2-5; the D gene is possibly TRBD1 (6 bases). V lost 3 bases and J 4 bases, leaving 9 bases between the germline ends. There are 13 residues in the CDR3. Germline values: CDR1 SGHAT, CDR2 FQNNGV. As DNA, the CDR3 is TGTGCCAGCAGCTTTTTAGGGGGAGAGACCCAGTACTTC. Protein: CASSFLGGETQYF.

The gene calls are TRBV7-2 and TRBJ2-2, with 9 bases matching TRBD2. The CDR3 loop spans 17 amino acids. CDR1 is SGHTA, CDR2 FQGNSA, per germline. The V gene end was trimmed by 5 bases and the J gene end by 7 bases; junction bases not matched to a gene: 14. The chain's CDR3 is CASSTVPRGGRVGELFF. The CDR3 nucleotides read TGTGCCAGCAGCACAGTTCCGCGGGGGGGCCGGGTCGGGGAGCTGTTTTTT.